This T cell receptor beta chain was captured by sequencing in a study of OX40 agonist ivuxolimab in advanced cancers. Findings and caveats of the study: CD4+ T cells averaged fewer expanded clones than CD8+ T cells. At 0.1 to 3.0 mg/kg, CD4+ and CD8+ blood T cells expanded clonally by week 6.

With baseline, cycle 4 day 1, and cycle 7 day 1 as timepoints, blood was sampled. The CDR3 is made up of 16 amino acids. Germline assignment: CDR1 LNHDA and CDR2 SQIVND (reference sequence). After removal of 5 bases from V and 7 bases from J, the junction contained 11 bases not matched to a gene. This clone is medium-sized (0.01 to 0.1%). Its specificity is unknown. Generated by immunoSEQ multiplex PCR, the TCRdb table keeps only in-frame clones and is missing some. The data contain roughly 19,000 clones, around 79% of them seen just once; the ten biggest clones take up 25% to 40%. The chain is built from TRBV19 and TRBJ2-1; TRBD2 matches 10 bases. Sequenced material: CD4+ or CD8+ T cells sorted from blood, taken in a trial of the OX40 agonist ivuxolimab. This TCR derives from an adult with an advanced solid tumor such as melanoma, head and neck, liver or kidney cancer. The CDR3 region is CASSPTGSGGLNEQFF. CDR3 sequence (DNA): TGTGCCAGTAGTCCCACGGGTAGCGGGGGGTTAAATGAGCAGTTCTTC. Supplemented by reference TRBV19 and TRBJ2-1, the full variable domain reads DGGITQSPKYLFRKEGQNVTLSCEQNLNHDAMYWYRQDPGQGLRLIYYSQIVNDFQKGDIAEGYSVSREKKESFPLTVTSAQKNPTAFYLCASSPTGSGGLNEQFFGPGTRLTVL.